Detailed here is one T cell receptor (beta chain). Its recognized antigen is unknown. No much larger clone exists at a distance of one base, and base qualities are not known. The sample belongs to a study of cytomegalovirus exposure and HLA in healthy donors (dated by TCRdb to about 2017). Regarding the research as a whole: According to an earlier analysis of around 600 of the donors, some 180 million T cells yielded 100 million or so unique TCR beta sequences and approximately 300 Gb of sequence data. An early release covering roughly 600 HLA-typed donors comprised roughly 300 gigabases of sequencing data and 85 million or so unique TCR sequences. Among the approximately 400 genotyped donors, around 79% belonged to the genetic ancestry cluster associated with self-reported Caucasian donors. The study aimed to test whether cataloging public T cell receptors could reveal signatures of past pathogen exposure. The study profiled the T cell repertoires of some 610 subjects by immunosequencing and related them to cytomegalovirus serostatus. Along with the approximately 620-subject first cohort, a separate validation cohort of over a hundred different subjects was used. The study combined high-throughput TCR immunosequencing, statistical association of individual TCRs with disease status, and machine learning to predict cytomegalovirus infection status. A later analysis re-examined previously published TCR beta repertoires from more than 600 donors and added high-resolution HLA genotyping to investigate patterns of TCR occurrence. Rather than drawing on any new phenotypic data, the later analysis identified candidate immune exposures from TCR beta sequences and the way those sequences occurred across donors. In an earlier analysis of around 540 of the donors, high-throughput TCR beta sequencing was used to judge whether each TCR beta V gene segment behaved as functional or pseudogenic. Alongside the repertoire data, information on donor age, sex, ethnicity and CMV serostatus was compiled. A later genetic analysis took genome-wide SNP genotypes for about 55% of the 666 donors and used that subset as a discovery cohort. Every discovery cohort repertoire had been produced on one sequencing platform. Both class I and class II loci were covered by HLA typing, at four-digit resolution. Typing coverage varied by locus: about 620-640 donors for A, B, C, DRB1 and DQB1; about 520 for DQA1; around 610 for DPA1; roughly 450 for DPB1. Four to six DR-DQ haplotypes were handled as single units for association and clustering, since linkage in the cohort was strong. Across some 400 genotyped donors of the cohort, an average of roughly 230,000 unique TCR beta nucleotide sequences per donor were sequenced, and roughly 20% of those sequences were non-productive. The study at large found these results: According to a later genetic analysis, donors in an Asian-associated ancestry cluster had fewer N-insertions in productive TCRs than the roughly 670-donor mean. In a later analysis, several top co-occurrence clusters were reported to appear linked to parvovirus B19, influenza, CMV and Epstein-Barr virus. A later analysis associated some 17,000 TCR beta sequences with specific HLA alleles at a false discovery rate of 0.05. HLA typing was unavailable for some donors at each locus, so association tests used only the typed subset. In this cohort, only TCR beta chains were sequenced, and detectable features were limited by the absence of alpha or paired-chain data. Broadly in line with IMGT annotations, most TCR beta V segments showed up in productive rearrangements about 87% or about 30% of the time in an earlier analysis of around 550 of the donors. Cytomegalovirus status was reported to be diagnosed by the classifier with high specificity and sensitivity in both the original and validation cohorts. CMV serostatus was the only immune exposure information available for the cohort. Roughly uniform sequencing depth across donors was assumed in presence/absence analyses, although this assumption may not hold. The study listed 170 or so TCR beta chains as associated with cytomegalovirus. An association between a missense DCLRE1C variant and V-gene and J-gene trimming of TCR beta chains was found in a later genetic analysis and replicated in an independent cohort. Assigning TCR associations to individual alleles was difficult when HLA alleles, especially DR and DQ, strongly co-occurred. Because counts were too low, some 17 rarely observed V segments, including chromosome 9 orphons, were excluded from the earlier analysis of some 590 of the donors. In a later analysis, HLA-associated TCR beta chains were found to be more clonally expanded and to have lower generation probabilities than equally common non-associated chains. Most CMV-associated TCR beta chains appeared to be HLA-restricted in a later analysis, and the HLA associations seemed to be driven largely by CMV exposure. In vitro tests confirmed that a few of the cytomegalovirus-associated TCR beta chains recognize cytomegalovirus antigens. According to the authors, the approach could potentially be generalized to other disease states and immunological phenotypes. In a later analysis, the rate of TCR association differed among HLA loci, with DRB1 alleles having the most associated TCRs and HLA-C alleles having the fewest. A cluster of highly shared sequence variants was judged likely to be a technical artifact of the sequencing pipeline. Linkage disequilibrium might explain the correlated functional status among segregating V segments, but an unknown experimental factor could not be excluded. A further reported finding was that TCR beta sequences accurately predicted the HLA-A and HLA-B alleles for most subjects in the first cohort. Across donors, most TCR sequences were observed very rarely, whereas some public TCRs were present in many individuals.

The cohort comprised 670 or so healthy bone marrow donors. Cohort members were all nominally healthy when sampled, although unrecorded immune exposures were likely present. The donor tested CMV seropositive, placing the donor among the approximately 290 seropositive members of the cohort. Each donor provided a peripheral blood sample, and peripheral blood mononuclear cells were used for TCR beta sequencing. The Qiagen DNeasy Blood Extraction Kit was used to extract genomic DNA from the blood cell samples. Receptor libraries were prepared by the immunoSEQ multiplex PCR assay. A mixture of 60 forward primers for TCR Vbeta segments and 13 reverse primers for TCR Jbeta segments was used in the multiplex PCR. The CDR3 region of rearranged TCR beta genes was amplified from genomic DNA by a multiplex PCR assay. On the Illumina HiSeq System, the amplified TCR beta libraries were sequenced as 87-base-pair reads. The published analysis was carried out like this. A later analysis tallied roughly 78 million unique TCR beta chains across the 666 repertoires, and roughly 11 million of those chains were shared by two or more donors. A nearest-neighbor algorithm error-corrected the raw reads and collapsed the reads into unique sequences, merging closely related sequences to remove PCR and sequencing errors. To assign V, D and J gene segments, CDR3 sequences were aligned to IMGT reference sequences. For a sequence to be retained, at least a six-nucleotide match to both a V gene segment and a J gene segment was required. Rearrangements were classified as productive when the CDR3 lacked stop codons and remained in frame with V and J, and all other rearrangements were classified as non-productive. CDR3 was defined according to IMGT convention as the region running from the second conserved V-encoded cysteine to the conserved J-encoded phenylalanine. The earlier analysis of about 500 of the donors excluded sequences that lacked an unambiguous match to a single V gene segment. An earlier analysis of 550 to 650 of the donors classified V segments as functional when productive rearrangements were above 56.7% and as segregating when the standard deviation between donors was above 5%. To diagnose cytomegalovirus status from the catalog of TCR beta chain sequences, a statistical classification framework was built. In a later analysis, V and J genes were assigned by comparing TCR nucleotide sequences against IMGT/GENE-DB human TR gene sequences. In a later analysis, CDR3 sequences and most-parsimonious VDJ recombination scenarios were assigned using the TCRdist pipeline. A later analysis defined each TCR beta chain by its CDR3 amino acid sequence plus V-gene family, and excluded reads lacking a unique V-gene family. To address suspected cross-contamination and a sequencing artifact, a later analysis removed 592 highly shared, low-generation-probability nucleotide sequences. In a later analysis, a clonal expansion index for each public chain was calculated from normalized within-repertoire ranks of inferred template counts. Generation probabilities in a later analysis came from a VDJ recombination model fitted to out-of-frame rearrangements, and those results were checked against IGoR. A later analysis scored TCR-TCR, TCR-HLA and TCR-CMV co-occurrence with hypergeometric tests, applying a repertoire-size bias correction to TCR pairs. False discovery rates were estimated in a later analysis by permuting HLA or CMV assignments 20 times. In a later analysis, co-occurring TCRs were grouped with DBSCAN, and TCRdist sequence similarity was added when clustering was performed within HLA-allele-positive subsets. Repertoires with fewer than 30,000 or more than 120,000 public chains were left out of co-occurrence clustering, as were four to six repertoires with anomalous nucleotide sharing. Held by TCRdb, this immuneACCESS table contains in-frame sequences only and omits some clones. Under half of the omission traces to an unresolved V gene where checked; the cause of the rest is unknown. Clone size and V and J calls were adopted from that table, with D and trimming inferred from the DNA. Present in this sample are 130,000 or so clones, around 77% of which were seen just once. Roughly 5.8% of the sample belongs to the ten largest clones.

The sequence came from a man aged 18 to 30 in good health and CMV-seropositive. Input material: PBMCs.

CDR3 reads: CASSKQGPYNEKLFF. The DNA is as follows: TGTGCCAGCAGTAAACAGGGGCCCTATAATGAAAAACTGTTTTTT. The rearranged segments are TRBV6-1 and TRBJ1-4; a stretch of 7 junction bases matches TRBD1. From the cysteine up to the phenylalanine, the CDR3 has a length of 15 residues. Just the 45-base CDR3 DNA is kept, in frame starting at base 1. The germline V and J ends show losses of 5 bases and 4 bases respectively, and no gene match explains 7 bases of the junction. Sequences MNHNS (CDR1) and SASEGT (CDR2) are obtained from the germline V gene.